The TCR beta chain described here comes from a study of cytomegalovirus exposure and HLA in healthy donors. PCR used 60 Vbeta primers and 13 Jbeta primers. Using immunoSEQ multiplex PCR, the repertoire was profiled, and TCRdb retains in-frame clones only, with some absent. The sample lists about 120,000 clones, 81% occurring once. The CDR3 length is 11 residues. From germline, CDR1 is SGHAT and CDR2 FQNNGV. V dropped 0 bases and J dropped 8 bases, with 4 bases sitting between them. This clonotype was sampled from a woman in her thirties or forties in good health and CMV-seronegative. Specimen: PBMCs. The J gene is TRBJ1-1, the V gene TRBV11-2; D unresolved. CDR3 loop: CASSLDSEAFF. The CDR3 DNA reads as TGTGCCAGCAGCTTAGATAGCGAAGCTTTCTTT.